This T cell receptor beta chain was observed in a study of OX40 agonist ivuxolimab in advanced cancers. On the study more broadly: A male proportion of just over 80% was recorded, with mean age around 60 years and range roughly 20 to 90.

V lost 3 bases and J lost 7; bases outside the gene matches: 10. The CDR3 is 16 residues long. Germline V gives CDR1 SEHNR, CDR2 FQNEAQ (reference sequence). This table comes from immunoSEQ multiplex PCR, and its TCRdb copy is limited to in-frame clones, with some not included. The data hold fewer than 20,000 clones, with more than 75% observed a single time. The sequence came from an adult with an advanced solid tumor such as melanoma, head and neck, liver or kidney cancer. This chain uses TRBV7-9 with TRBJ2-3, with 10 bases matching TRBD2. This specimen consisted of CD4+ or CD8+ T cells sorted from blood, obtained in a trial of the OX40 agonist ivuxolimab. The CDR3 is CASSFLAGVKVNTQYF. The CDR3 DNA reads TGTGCCAGCAGCTTCCTAGCGGGGGTCAAGGTGAATACGCAGTATTTT.